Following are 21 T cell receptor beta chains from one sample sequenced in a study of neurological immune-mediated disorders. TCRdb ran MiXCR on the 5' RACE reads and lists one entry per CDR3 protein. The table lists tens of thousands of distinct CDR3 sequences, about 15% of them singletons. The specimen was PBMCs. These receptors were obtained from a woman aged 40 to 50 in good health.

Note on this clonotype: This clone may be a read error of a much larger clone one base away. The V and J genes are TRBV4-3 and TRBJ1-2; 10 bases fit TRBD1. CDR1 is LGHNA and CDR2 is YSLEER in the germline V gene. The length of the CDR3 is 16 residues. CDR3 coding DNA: TGCGCCAACAGCCAAGCCTTCCGGGACAGGGGCCATGGCTACACCTTC. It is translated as CANSQAFRDRGHGYTF.

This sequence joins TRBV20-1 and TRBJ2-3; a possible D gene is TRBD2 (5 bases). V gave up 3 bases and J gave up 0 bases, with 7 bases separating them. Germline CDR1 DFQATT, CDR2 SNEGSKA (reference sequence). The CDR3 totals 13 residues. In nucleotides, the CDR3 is TGCAGTGCTAGTAGAGGGAGCACAGATACGCAGTATTTT. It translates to CSASRGSTDTQYF.

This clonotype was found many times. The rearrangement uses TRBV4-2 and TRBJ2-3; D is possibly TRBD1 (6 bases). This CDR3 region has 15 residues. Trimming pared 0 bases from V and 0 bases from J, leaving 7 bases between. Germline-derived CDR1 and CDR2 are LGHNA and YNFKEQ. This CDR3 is CASSQDGQSTDTQYF. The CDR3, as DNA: TGTGCCAGCAGCCAAGATGGACAGAGCACAGATACGCAGTATTTT.

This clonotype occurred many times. In nucleotides, the CDR3 is TGTGCCAGCAGCCAAGGAGCTAGCGGGCTAGCCAAAAACATTCAGTACTTC. Its translation is CASSQGASGLAKNIQYF. The chain joins TRBV3-1 to TRBJ2-4; TRBD2 agrees at 8 bases. V lost 1 base and J lost 0; bases outside the gene matches: 5. CDR3 length equals 17 residues. Germline loops: CDR1 LGHDT, CDR2 YNNKEL (reference sequence).

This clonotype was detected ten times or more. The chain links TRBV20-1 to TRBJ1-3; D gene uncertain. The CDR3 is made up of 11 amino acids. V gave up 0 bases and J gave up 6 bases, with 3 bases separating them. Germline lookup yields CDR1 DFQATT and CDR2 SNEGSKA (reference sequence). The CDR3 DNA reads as TGCAGTGCTAGAGACGAAAACACCATATATTTT. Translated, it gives CSARDENTIYF.

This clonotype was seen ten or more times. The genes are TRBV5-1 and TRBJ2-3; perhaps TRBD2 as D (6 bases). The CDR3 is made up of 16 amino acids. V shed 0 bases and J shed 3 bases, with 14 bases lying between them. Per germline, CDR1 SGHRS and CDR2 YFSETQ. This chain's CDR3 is CASSLEGRGMTDTQYF. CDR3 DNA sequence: TGCGCCAGCAGCTTGGAAGGGCGGGGTATGACAGATACGCAGTATTTT.

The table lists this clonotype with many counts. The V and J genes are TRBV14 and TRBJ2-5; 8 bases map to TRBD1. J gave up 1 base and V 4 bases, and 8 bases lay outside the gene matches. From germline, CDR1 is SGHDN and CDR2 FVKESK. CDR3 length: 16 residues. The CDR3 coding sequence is TGTGCCAGCAGCCCCAATGACGGGACAGGCCAAGAGACCCAGTACTTC. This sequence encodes CASSPNDGTGQETQYF.

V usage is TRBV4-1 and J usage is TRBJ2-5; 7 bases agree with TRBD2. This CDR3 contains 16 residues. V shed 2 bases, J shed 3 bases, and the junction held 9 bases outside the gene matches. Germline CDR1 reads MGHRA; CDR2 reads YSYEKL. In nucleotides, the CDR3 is TGCGCCAGCAGCCAAAACCCAACCGGGACTAAAGAGACCCAGTACTTC. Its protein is CASSQNPTGTKETQYF.

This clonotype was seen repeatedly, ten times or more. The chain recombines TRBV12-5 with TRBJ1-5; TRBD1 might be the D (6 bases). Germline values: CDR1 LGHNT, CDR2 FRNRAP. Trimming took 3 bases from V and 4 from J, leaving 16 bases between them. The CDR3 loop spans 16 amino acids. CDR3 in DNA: TGTGCTAGTGGTTTAGGGGACATATCTCCGAATCAGCCCCAGCATTTT. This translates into CASGLGDISPNQPQHF.

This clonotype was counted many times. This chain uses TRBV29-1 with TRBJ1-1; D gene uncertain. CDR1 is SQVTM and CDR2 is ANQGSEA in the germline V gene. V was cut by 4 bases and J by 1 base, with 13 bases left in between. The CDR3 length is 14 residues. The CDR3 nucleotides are TGCAGCGTTGTCCCTAGGGCGGGGAACACTGAAGCTTTCTTT. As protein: CSVVPRAGNTEAFF.

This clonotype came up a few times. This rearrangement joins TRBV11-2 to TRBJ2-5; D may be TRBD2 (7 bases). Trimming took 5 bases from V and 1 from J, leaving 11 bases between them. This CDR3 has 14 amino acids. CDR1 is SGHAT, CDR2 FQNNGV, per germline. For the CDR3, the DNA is TGTGCCAGCAGCGTAGGGGGGGGCCAAGAGACCCAGTACTTC. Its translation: CASSVGGGQETQYF. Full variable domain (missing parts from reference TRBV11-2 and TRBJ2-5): EAGVAQSPRYKIIEKRQSVAFWCNPISGHATLYWYQQILGQGPKLLIQFQNNGVVDDSQLPKDRFSAERLKGVDSTLKIQPAKLEDSAVYLCASSVGGGQETQYFGPGTRLLVL.

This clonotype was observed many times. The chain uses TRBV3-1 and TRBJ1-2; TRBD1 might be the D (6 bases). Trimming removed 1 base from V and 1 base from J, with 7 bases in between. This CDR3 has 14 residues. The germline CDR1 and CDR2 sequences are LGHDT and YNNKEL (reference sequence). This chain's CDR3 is CASSQGDNNYGYTF. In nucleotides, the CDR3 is TGTGCCAGCAGCCAAGGGGACAATAACTATGGCTACACCTTC.

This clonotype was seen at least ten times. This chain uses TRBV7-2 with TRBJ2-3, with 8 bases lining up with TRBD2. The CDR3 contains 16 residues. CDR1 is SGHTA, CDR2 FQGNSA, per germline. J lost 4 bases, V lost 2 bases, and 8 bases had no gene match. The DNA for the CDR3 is TGTGCCAGCAGCTTAAGGAGGCGGGGGGAGGCAGATACGCAGTATTTT. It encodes CASSLRRRGEADTQYF.

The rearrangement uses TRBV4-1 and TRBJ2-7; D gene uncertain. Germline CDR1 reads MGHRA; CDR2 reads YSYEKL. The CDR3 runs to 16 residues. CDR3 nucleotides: TGTGCCAGCAGCCAAGATCCGAGTTCCAGATCCTACGAGCAGTACGTC. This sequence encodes CASSQDPSSRSYEQYV.

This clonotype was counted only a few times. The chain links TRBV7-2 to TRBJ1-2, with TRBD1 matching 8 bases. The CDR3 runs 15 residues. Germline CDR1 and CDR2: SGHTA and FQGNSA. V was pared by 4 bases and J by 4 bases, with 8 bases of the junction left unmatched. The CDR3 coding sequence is TGTGCCAGCAGCTCCCAATCAGGGGGCGGCTATGGCTACACCTTC. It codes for CASSSQSGGGYGYTF.

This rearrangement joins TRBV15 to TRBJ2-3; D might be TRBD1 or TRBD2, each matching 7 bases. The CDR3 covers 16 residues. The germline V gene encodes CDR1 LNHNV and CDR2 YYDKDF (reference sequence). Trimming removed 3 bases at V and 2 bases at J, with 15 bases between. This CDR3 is CATSRRGGQFTDTQYF. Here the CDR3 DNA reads TGTGCCACCAGCAGGAGGGGGGGACAGTTCACAGATACGCAGTATTTT.

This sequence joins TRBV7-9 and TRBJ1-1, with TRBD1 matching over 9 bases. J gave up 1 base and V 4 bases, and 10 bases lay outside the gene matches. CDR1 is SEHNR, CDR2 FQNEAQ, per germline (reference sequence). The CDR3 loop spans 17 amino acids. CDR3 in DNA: TGTGCCAGCAGCTACACAGGGGGCGTGGGGGCGAACACTGAAGCTTTCTTT. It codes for CASSYTGGVGANTEAFF.

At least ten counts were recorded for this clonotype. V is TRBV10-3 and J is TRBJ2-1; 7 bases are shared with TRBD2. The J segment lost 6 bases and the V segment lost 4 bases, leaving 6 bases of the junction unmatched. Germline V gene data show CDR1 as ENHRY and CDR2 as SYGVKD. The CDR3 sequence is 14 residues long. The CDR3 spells CAISVGGGTNEQFF. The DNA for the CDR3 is TGTGCCATCAGTGTTGGGGGGGGGACCAATGAGCAGTTCTTC.

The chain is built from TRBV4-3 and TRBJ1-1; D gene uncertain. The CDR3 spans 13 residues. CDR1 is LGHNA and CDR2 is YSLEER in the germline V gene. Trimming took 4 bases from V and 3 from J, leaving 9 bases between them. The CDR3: CASSPLRDTEAFF. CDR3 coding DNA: TGCGCCAGCAGCCCACTCCGGGACACTGAAGCTTTCTTT.

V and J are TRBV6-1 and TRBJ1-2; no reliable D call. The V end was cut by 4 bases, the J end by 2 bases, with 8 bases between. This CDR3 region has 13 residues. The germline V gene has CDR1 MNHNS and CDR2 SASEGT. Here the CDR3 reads CASSGFQNYGYTF. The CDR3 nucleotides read TGTGCCAGCAGTGGGTTCCAGAACTATGGCTACACCTTC.

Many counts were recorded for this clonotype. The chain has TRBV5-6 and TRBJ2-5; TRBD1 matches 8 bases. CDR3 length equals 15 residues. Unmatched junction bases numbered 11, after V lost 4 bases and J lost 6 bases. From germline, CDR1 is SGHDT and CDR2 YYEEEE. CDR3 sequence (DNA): TGTGCCAGCAGCCCCAATTATCAGGGGGCGAAGACCCAGTACTTC. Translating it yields CASSPNYQGAKTQYF.